This T cell receptor beta chain was captured in a study of shared T cell receptors in the human thymus. CDR1 is SNHLY, CDR2 FYNNEI, per germline. Deletions cut 9 bases from V and 5 bases from J, with 13 bases between. This CDR3 has 12 residues. Assay: immunoSEQ multiplex PCR; the TCRdb copy retains only in-frame clones and omits some. The sample contains more than 550,000 clones, over 75% of which appear only once. Another study also made use of these data, one on human thymus T cells. That publication notes: Infants, healthy and Finnish, who were having corrective surgery for congenital heart defects served as donors. Thymus tissue was removed during corrective cardiac surgery. Biased V and J segment usage appeared in thymus and peripheral blood.

The receptor comes from a boy in the first two years of life with a congenital heart defect. The J gene is TRBJ1-2, the V gene TRBV2, with a weak D call TRBD1 (6 bases). Sequenced input: thymocytes. The CDR3 sequence is CARNDRRYGYTF. DNA for the CDR3: TGTGCCAGAAACGACAGGCGATATGGCTACACCTTC.